This paragraph reports one T cell receptor beta chain. Its antigen is unknown. The data were taken from a study of cytomegalovirus exposure and HLA in healthy donors. PCR used 60 Vbeta primers and 13 Jbeta primers. Produced via immunoSEQ multiplex PCR; TCRdb's table is partial and in-frame only. The table lists fewer than 250,000 clones, roughly 77% of them singletons. There are 13 residues in the CDR3. With 8 bases removed from V and 8 bases from J, the gap between germline ends came to 15 bases. The germline V gene has CDR1 MRHNA and CDR2 SNTAGT. Findings and limits, study-wide: According to an earlier analysis, most TCR beta V segments yielded productive rearrangements about 90% or about 30% of the time. Presence/absence analyses took donor sequencing depth as roughly uniform.

The rearrangement links TRBV6-4 to TRBJ1-4, with D perhaps TRBD1 (6 bases). The source is a woman between 45 and 65 years old in good health and CMV-seronegative. The material sequenced was PBMCs. The CDR3 loop is CASYNGRGEKLFF. The CDR3 nucleotides read TGTGCCAGCTACAATGGAAGGGGGGAAAAACTGTTTTTT.